These 9 T cell receptor beta chains share one sample of origin, sequenced in a study of graft-versus-host responses after intestinal transplantation. Sequenced by immunoSEQ multiplex PCR; TCRdb stores in-frame clones only, minus some. Among around 26,000 clones listed, roughly 94% were seen once. The sample in question was PBMCs, obtained 156 days after intestinal transplant. These receptors were obtained from a human patient who received an intestinal transplant, so some T cells may come from the graft donor.

The chain is built from TRBV5-4 and TRBJ2-2; TRBD2 matches at 14 bases. This CDR3 spans 18 amino acids. The trim removed 0 bases at V and 1 base at J, leaving 2 bases unmatched. The germline gives CDR1 SGHNT, CDR2 YYREEE (reference sequence). DNA of the CDR3: TGTGCCAGCAGCTTGGGGACTAGCGGGAGGAGGAACACCGGGGAGCTGTTTTTT. It codes for CASSLGTSGRRNTGELFF.

V usage is TRBV21-1 and J usage is TRBJ2-1; no DNA check was done on the table's D call, TRBD2. TRBV21-1 is listed as a pseudogene. The CDR3 is made up of 16 amino acids. The CDR3 DNA sequence: TGTGCCAGCAGCACGGGACTCCCCTTCTCCTACAATGAGCAGTTCTTC. It translates to CASSTGLPFSYNEQFF.

The V call is TRBV7-8, the J call TRBJ2-1; tentative D call: TRBD2 (5 bases). From germline, CDR1 is SGHVS and CDR2 FQNEAQ. V was trimmed by 2 bases and J by 6 bases, leaving 5 bases between them. CDR3 length: 12 amino acids. In DNA, the CDR3 is TGTGCCAGCAGCTTAACTAGCAATGAGCAGTTCTTC. It yields the protein CASSLTSNEQFF.

The CDR3 DNA follows: TGTGCCAGCAGCTCTAATCGACAGGGAAATGAAAAACTGTTTTTT. Protein product: CASSSNRQGNEKLFF. The genes are TRBV7-9 and TRBJ1-4; 7 bases fit TRBD1. With V trimmed by 4 bases and J by 5 bases, 7 bases remained unmatched. The CDR3 sequence is 15 residues long. The germline V gene has CDR1 SEHNR and CDR2 FQNEAQ (reference sequence).

This clone occurred once. The V and J genes are TRBV5-1 and TRBJ2-7, with 10 bases fitting TRBD2. The germline gives CDR1 SGHRS, CDR2 YFSETQ. This CDR3 region has 15 residues. The V segment lost 3 bases and the J segment 0 bases; nucleotides outside the gene matches: 3. CDR3 amino acids: CASSYTSGASYEQYF. In DNA form, the CDR3 reads TGCGCCAGCAGCTACACTAGCGGGGCCTCCTACGAGCAGTACTTC.

The chain links TRBV5-5 to TRBJ1-2; unclear D gene. Germline assignment: CDR1 SGHKS and CDR2 YYEKEE (reference sequence). CDR3 size: 15 residues. V was trimmed by 4 bases and J by 4 bases, leaving 17 bases between them. CDR3 residues: CASSLPDGLLYGYTF. The CDR3 DNA follows: TGTGCCAGCAGCCTCCCTGATGGACTGCTCTATGGCTACACCTTC.

The chain is built from TRBV5-1 and TRBJ2-3; 9 nucleotides line up with TRBD2. CDR1 and CDR2 (germline): SGHRS, YFSETQ. The length of the CDR3 is 16 residues. V lost 4 bases, J lost 0 bases, and 6 bases stayed unmatched. The CDR3 nucleotides are TGCGCCAGCAGCCACCTAGCGGGGACTAGCACAGATACGCAGTATTTT. It is translated as CASSHLAGTSTDTQYF. The full variable domain, with the rest looked up from reference TRBV5-1 and TRBJ2-3, is KAGVTQTPRYLIKTRGQQVTLSCSPISGHRSVSWYQQTPGQGLQFLFEYFSETQRNKGNFPGRFSGRQFSNSRSEMNVSTLELGDSALYLCASSHLAGTSTDTQYFGPGTRLTVL.

The rearrangement joins TRBV4-3 to TRBJ1-3; the D is unclear. The CDR3 has 15 residues. The germline V and J ends were trimmed by 1 base and 4 bases, with 11 bases remaining between them. From germline, CDR1 is LGHNA and CDR2 YSLEER. The CDR3: CASSQGVGMGNTIYF. As DNA, the CDR3 is TGCGCCAGCAGCCAAGGGGTAGGGATGGGAAACACCATATATTTT.

The CDR3 DNA sequence: TGTGCCAGCAGCCCTTCCAACTGGGCTGAAGCTTTCTTT. Its protein product is CASSPSNWAEAFF. The chain combines TRBV9 with TRBJ1-1, with D unresolved. Germline CDR1 and CDR2: SGDLS and YYNGEE. The germline V and J ends were trimmed by 4 bases and 6 bases, with 13 bases remaining between them. The CDR3 length is 13 residues.